A selection of T cell receptor beta chains follows, all from one sample in a study of cytomegalovirus exposure and HLA in healthy donors. Profiled with immunoSEQ multiplex PCR; TCRdb holds only in-frame clones, not every one. The repertoire includes some 150,000 clones, roughly 82% of them detected once, and roughly 3.4% sits in the top ten. Sequenced sample: PBMCs. Receptors were obtained from a male donor in good health and CMV-seronegative. Both conserved end residues are part of each CDR3. Some rows have no size entry. The others give once, few or many, or a class for an expanded clone.

cdr3_length	j_call	v_call	clone_size	cdr3_aa
14	TRBJ1-1	TRBV7-2	.	CASSLQVEDTEAFF
12	TRBJ1-2	TRBV7-3	few	CASSLNGRGYTF
17	TRBJ2-1	TRBV7-8	.	CASSSLILAGGYNEQFF
17	TRBJ2-5	TRBV5-1	.	CASSLGPGTSRRETQYF
14	TRBJ1-6	TRBV9	.	CASSVSLDNSPLHF
17	TRBJ2-7	TRBV7-9	.	CASSLSPDSSDSYEQYF
14	TRBJ1-4	TRBV11-2	.	CASSLGRGREKLFF
12	TRBJ2-1	TRBV19	.	CASSPSGEEQFF
19	TRBJ1-1	TRBV5-8	.	CASIWWGQWGKKSNTEAFF
13	TRBJ1-1	TRBV6-6	.	CASSYGGSTEAFF
16	TRBJ1-2	TRBV2	.	CASSEALRQYYYGYTF
19	TRBJ2-3	TRBV7-2	.	CASSLKGTSGGGSTDTQYF
17	TRBJ1-1	TRBV23-1	.	CASSEEMGAAGNTEAFF
14	TRBJ1-5	TRBV7-2	.	CASSQGQGNQPQHF
14	TRBJ1-1	TRBV6-5	.	CASSPDRMNTEAFF
15	TRBJ1-5	TRBV7-2	.	CASSWDRHSNQPQHF
17	TRBJ2-5	TRBV5-1	.	CASSSRRVGGAQETQYF
14	TRBJ1-6	TRBV9	.	CASSVNTGNSPLHF
13	TRBJ2-3	TRBV10-3	.	CAIRGGSTDTQYF
16	TRBJ1-3	TRBV9	.	CASSAQGVGTGNTIYF
16	TRBJ2-7	TRBV5-6	.	CASSLKWAGEAYEQYF
16	TRBJ2-1	TRBV2	.	CASSESQGATYNEQFF
15	TRBJ1-3	TRBV18	.	CASSPTDSSGNTIYF
16	TRBJ1-3	TRBV5-4	.	CASSSGQGAAGNTIYF
15	TRBJ2-7	TRBV6-1	.	CASSDSGQATYEQYF
12	TRBJ1-1	TRBV5-4	.	CASSLYSDEAFF
15	TRBJ2-1	TRBV5-1	.	CASSLSPGGNNEQFF
17	TRBJ2-7	TRBV4-3	.	CASSQGLAGGPSYEQYF
17	TRBJ2-2	TRBV5-6	.	CASSPPGVLVNTGELFF
13	TRBJ1-2	TRBV5-1	.	CASSLARTDGYTF
16	TRBJ2-1	TRBV7-6	.	CASSPRPGGLSNEQFF
14	TRBJ2-7	TRBV28	.	CASRADRMVREQYF
15	TRBJ1-5	TRBV4-3	.	CASSYLVGGNQPQHF
17	TRBJ1-1	TRBV21-1	.	CASSKAEIRETDTEAFF
14	.	TRBV14	.	CASSLLQGDYEQYF
14	TRBJ1-3	TRBV5-1	few	CASSKTVSGNTIYF
15	TRBJ2-7	TRBV7-2	.	CASSSSGSDSYEQYF
17	TRBJ2-1	TRBV7-9	.	CASGGTSGGSSYNEQFF
15	TRBJ2-7	TRBV18	.	CASSTQGDRSYEQYF
14	TRBJ2-4	TRBV4-1	.	CASSQEGGKNIQYF
13	TRBJ2-7	TRBV2	.	CASSEFSSSEQYF
12	TRBJ1-2	TRBV7-9	.	CASSLGGDGYTF
15	TRBJ1-4	TRBV25-1	.	CASSAIQGWDEKLFF
14	TRBJ2-2	TRBV18	once	CASSPLQDAGELFF
18	TRBJ2-5	TRBV7-2	.	CASSLYPAGGGVQETQYF
14	TRBJ2-5	TRBV7-8	few	CASSLRDRQETQYF
15	TRBJ2-7	TRBV5-3	.	CARSLIKRTSYEQYF
16	TRBJ2-2	TRBV5-4	.	CASSSPTGGRPGELFF
15	TRBJ2-1	TRBV6-5	.	CASSPRGAGHNEQFF
15	TRBJ2-5	TRBV15	.	CATSSEGTDQETQYF
16	TRBJ2-3	TRBV19	.	CASSSSRGVRTDTQYF
14	TRBJ2-3	TRBV29-1	.	CSETTSGGTDTQYF
14	TRBJ2-7	TRBV27	few	CASSLGNRAHEQYF
14	TRBJ1-1	TRBV7-3	.	CASSFGRGNTEAFF
15	TRBJ1-4	TRBV18	.	CASSPPQGRNEKLFF
15	TRBJ1-1	TRBV7-2	once	CASSLTGTQNTEAFF
16	TRBJ2-7	TRBV9	.	CASSVAPGQPNYEQYF
14	TRBJ1-5	TRBV9	.	CASSVGGGEQPQHF